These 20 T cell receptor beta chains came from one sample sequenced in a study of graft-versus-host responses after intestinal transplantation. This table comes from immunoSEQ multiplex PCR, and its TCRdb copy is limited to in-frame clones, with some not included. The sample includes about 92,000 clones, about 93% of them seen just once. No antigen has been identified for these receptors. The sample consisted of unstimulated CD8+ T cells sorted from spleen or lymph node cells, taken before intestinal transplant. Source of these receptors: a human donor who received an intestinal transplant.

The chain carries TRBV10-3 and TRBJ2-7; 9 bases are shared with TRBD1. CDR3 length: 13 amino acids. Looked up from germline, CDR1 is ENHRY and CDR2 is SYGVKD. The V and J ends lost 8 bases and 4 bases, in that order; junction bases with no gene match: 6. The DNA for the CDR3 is TGTGCCATCCAGGTACAGGGGGCTTACGAGCAGTACTTC. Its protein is CAIQVQGAYEQYF.

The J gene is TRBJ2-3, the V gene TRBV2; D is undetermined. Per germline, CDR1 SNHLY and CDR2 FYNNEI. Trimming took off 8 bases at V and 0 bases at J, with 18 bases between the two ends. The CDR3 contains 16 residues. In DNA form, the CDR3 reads TGTGCCAGCTCCACTCCCCGAGACATAAGCACAGATACGCAGTATTTT. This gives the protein CASSTPRDISTDTQYF.

CDR3 nucleotide sequence: TGTGCCAGCAGCTTGGCGGATCTCTCCTACGAGCAGTACTTC. Translated: CASSLADLSYEQYF. The rearrangement uses TRBV5-4 and TRBJ2-7; D call uncertain. V dropped 0 bases and J dropped 0 bases, with 7 bases sitting between them. The germline V gene has CDR1 SGHNT and CDR2 YYREEE (reference sequence). The CDR3 has 14 residues.

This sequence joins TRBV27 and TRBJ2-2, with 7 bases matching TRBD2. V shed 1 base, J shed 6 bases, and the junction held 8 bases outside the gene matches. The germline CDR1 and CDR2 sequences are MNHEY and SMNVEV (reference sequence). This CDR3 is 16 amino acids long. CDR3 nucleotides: TGTGCCAGCAGTTTATTCCCAGCGGGAAGTTCCGGGGAGCTGTTTTTT. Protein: CASSLFPAGSSGELFF.

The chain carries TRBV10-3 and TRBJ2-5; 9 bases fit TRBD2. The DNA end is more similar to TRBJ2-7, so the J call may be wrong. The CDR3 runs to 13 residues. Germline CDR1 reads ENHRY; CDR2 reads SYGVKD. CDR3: CAISASGTYEQYF. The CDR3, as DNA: TGTGCCATCTCGGCTAGCGGGACCTACGAGCAGTACTTC.

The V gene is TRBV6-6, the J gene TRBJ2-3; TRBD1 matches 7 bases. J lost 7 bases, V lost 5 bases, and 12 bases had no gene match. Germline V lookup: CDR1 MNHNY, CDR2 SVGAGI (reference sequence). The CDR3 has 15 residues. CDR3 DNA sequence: TGTGCCAGCAGTACCTGGACAGGTCTCGGAAATACGCAGTATTTT. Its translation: CASSTWTGLGNTQYF.

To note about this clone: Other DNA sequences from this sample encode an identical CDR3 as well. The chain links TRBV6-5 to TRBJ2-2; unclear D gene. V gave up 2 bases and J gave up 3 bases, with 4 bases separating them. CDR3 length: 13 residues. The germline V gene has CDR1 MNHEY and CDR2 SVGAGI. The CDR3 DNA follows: TGTGCCAGCAGTTACCGAGACACCGGGGAGCTGTTTTTT. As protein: CASSYRDTGELFF.

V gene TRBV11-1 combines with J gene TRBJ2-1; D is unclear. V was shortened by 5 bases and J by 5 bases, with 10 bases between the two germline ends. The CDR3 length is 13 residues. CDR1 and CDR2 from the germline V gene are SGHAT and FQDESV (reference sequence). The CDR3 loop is CASSPIIDNEQFF. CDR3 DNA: TGTGCCAGCAGCCCCATTATAGACAATGAGCAGTTCTTC.

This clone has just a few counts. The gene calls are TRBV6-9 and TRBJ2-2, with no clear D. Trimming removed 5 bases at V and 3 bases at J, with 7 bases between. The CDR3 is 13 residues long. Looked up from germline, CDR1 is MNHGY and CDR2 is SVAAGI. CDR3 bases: TGTGCCAGCAGTGAAGCAGACACCGGGGAGCTGTTTTTT. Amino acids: CASSEADTGELFF.

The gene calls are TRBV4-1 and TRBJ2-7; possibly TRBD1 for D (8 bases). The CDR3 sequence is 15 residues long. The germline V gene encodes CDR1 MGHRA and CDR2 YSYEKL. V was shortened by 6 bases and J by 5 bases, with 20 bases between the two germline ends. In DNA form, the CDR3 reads TGCGCCAGCAGACAACAACAGGGGGGGACCCACGAGCAGTACTTC. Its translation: CASRQQQGGTHEQYF.

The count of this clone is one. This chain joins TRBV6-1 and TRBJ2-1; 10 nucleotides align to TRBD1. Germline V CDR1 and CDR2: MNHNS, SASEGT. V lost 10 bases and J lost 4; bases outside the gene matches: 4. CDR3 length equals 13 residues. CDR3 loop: CATRTGGYNEQFF. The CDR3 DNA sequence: TGTGCCACCCGGACAGGGGGATACAATGAGCAGTTCTTC.

CDR3 bases: TGCAGCGTTGACCCCCCGATACTCCCTAGCACAGATACGCAGTATTTT. This sequence encodes CSVDPPILPSTDTQYF. The rearrangement uses TRBV29-1 and TRBJ2-3; D is unclear. Germline-derived CDR1 and CDR2 are SQVTM and ANQGSEA. This CDR3 contains 16 residues. Trimming shortened V by 3 bases and J by 0 bases, and 16 bases separated the two germline ends.

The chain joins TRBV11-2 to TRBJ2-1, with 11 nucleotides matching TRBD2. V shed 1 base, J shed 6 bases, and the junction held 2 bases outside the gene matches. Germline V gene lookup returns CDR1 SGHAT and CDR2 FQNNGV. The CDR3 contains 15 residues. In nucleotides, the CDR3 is TGTGCCAGCAGCTTAGTTAGCGGGGGGGTCAATGAGCAGTTCTTC. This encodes CASSLVSGGVNEQFF.

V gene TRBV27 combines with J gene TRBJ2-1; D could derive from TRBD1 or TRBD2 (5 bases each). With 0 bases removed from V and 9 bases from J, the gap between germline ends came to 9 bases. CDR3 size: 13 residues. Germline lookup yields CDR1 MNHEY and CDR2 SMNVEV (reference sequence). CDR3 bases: TGTGCCAGCAGTTTATCCGATGGGGGTGAGCAGTTCTTC. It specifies CASSLSDGGEQFF.

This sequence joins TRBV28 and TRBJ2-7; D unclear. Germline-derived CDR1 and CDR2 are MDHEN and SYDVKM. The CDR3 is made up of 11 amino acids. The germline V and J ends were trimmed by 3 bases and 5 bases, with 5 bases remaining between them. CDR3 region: CASSFGNEQYF. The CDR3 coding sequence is TGTGCCAGCAGTTTTGGCAACGAGCAGTACTTC. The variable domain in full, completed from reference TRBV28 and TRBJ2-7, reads DVKVTQSSRYLVKRTGEKVFLECVQDMDHENMFWYRQDPGLGLRLIYFSYDVKMKEKGDIPEGYSVSREKKERFSLILESASTNQTSMYLCASSFGNEQYFGPGTRLTVT.

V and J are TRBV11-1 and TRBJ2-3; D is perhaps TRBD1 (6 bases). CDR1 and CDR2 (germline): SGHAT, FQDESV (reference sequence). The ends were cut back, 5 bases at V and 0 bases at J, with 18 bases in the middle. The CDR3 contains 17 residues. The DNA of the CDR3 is TGTGCCAGCAGCGGACCGCACAACAGGGCAAGCACAGATACGCAGTATTTT. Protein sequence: CASSGPHNRASTDTQYF.

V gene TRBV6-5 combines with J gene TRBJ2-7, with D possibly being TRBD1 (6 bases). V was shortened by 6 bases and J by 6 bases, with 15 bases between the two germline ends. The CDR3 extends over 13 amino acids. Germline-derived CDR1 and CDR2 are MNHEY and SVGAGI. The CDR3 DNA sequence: TGTGCCAGCAGAGGCTTACAGGGTGCCGAGCAGTACTTC. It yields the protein CASRGLQGAEQYF.

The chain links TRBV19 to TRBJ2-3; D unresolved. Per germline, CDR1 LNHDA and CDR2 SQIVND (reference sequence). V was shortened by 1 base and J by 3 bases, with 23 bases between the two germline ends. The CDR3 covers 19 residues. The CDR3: CASSIGWNPGPLETDTQYF. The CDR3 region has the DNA TGTGCCAGTAGTATAGGATGGAACCCGGGCCCATTAGAGACAGATACGCAGTATTTT. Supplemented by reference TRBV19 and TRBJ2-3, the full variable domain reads DGGITQSPKYLFRKEGQNVTLSCEQNLNHDAMYWYRQDPGQGLRLIYYSQIVNDFQKGDIAEGYSVSREKKESFPLTVTSAQKNPTAFYLCASSIGWNPGPLETDTQYFGPGTRLTVL.

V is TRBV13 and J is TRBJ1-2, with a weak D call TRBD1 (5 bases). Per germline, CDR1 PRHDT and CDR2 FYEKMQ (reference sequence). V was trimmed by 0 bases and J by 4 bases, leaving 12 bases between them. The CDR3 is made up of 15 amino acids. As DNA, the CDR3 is TGTGCCAGCAGCTTAGGGTCGGGGACGGGCTATGGCTACACCTTC. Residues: CASSLGSGTGYGYTF.

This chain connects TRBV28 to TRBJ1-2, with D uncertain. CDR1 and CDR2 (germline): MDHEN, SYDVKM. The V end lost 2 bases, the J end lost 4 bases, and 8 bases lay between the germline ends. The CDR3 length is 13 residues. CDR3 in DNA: TGTGCCAGCAGTTTAAGCACTCGCTATGGCTACACCTTC. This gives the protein CASSLSTRYGYTF.